This TCR beta chain was obtained from a study of blood T cell repertoires in COVID-19. This study enrolled people aged roughly 18 to 89 from about 26 US geographic areas. This table comes from immunoSEQ multiplex PCR, and its TCRdb copy is limited to in-frame clones, with some not included. The sample has 470,000 or so clones; 70% to 90% are singletons. Material for sequencing was PBMCs or T cells enriched from blood (not recorded which). This clonotype was sampled from a woman younger than 35 with acute COVID-19.

CDR3 DNA: TGTGCCAGCAGCGTAGCCGGGACTAGCGGGAGGGCCGTGGGGACCCAGTACTTC. It is translated as CASSVAGTSGRAVGTQYF. V usage is TRBV9 and J usage is TRBJ2-5, with 16 positions matching TRBD2. CDR1 is SGDLS and CDR2 is YYNGEE in the germline V gene. The CDR3 is 18 amino acids. V shed 0 bases, J shed 7 bases, and the junction held 9 bases outside the gene matches.